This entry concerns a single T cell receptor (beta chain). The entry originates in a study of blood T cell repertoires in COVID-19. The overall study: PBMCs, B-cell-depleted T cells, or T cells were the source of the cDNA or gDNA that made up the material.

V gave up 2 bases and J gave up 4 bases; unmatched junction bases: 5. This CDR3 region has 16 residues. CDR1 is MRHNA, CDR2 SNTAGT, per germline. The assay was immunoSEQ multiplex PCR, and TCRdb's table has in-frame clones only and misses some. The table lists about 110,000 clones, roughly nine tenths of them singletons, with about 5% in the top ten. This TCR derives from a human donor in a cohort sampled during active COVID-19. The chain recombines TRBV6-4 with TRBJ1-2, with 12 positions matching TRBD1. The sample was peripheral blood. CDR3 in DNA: TGTGCCAGCAGTGACGGGGGACAGGGGGCTGGCTATGGCTACACCTTC. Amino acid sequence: CASSDGGQGAGYGYTF.